This TCR beta chain was documented in a study of T-cell reconstitution after alpha-beta-depleted transplantation in children. J gave up 7 bases and V 5 bases, and 2 bases lay outside the gene matches. The CDR3 sequence is 13 residues long. Germline V gene data show CDR1 as MNHNY and CDR2 as SVGAGI (reference sequence). TCRbeta library construction was performed incorporating unique molecular identifiers. Each CDR3 protein gets one entry after TCRdb re-called the PCR reads with MiXCR. Of roughly 90,000 distinct CDR3 sequences detected, more than 10% appear once; the ten largest clones hold about 15%. This clonotype has only one observation.

V is TRBV6-6 and J is TRBJ1-4, with 9 bases that match TRBD1. The source of this sequence is a human donor who donated a stem cell graft to a child with inherited bone marrow failure. The specimen comprised PBMCs from the stem cell graft donor, sampled from the stem cell graft. CDR3 in amino acids: CASSGGQGEKLFF. As DNA, the CDR3 is TGTGCCAGCAGTGGGGGACAGGGTGAAAAACTGTTTTTT.